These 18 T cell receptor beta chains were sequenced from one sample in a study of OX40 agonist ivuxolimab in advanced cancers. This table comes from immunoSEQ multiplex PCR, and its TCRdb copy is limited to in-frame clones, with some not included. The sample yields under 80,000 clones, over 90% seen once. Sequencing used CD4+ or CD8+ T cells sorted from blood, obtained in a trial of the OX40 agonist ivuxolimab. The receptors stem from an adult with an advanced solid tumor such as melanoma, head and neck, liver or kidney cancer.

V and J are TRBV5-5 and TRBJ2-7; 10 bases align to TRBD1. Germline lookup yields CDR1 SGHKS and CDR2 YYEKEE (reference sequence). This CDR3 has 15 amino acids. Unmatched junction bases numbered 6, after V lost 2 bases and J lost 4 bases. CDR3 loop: CASSLETGGFYEQYF. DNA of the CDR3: TGTGCCAGCAGCTTAGAGACAGGGGGCTTTTACGAGCAGTACTTC.

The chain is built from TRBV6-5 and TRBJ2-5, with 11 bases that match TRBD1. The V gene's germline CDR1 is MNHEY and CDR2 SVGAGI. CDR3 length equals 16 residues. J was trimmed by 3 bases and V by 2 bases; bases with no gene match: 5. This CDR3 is CASSYRGTGGKETQYF. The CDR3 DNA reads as TGTGCCAGCAGTTACCGGGGGACAGGGGGAAAAGAGACCCAGTACTTC.

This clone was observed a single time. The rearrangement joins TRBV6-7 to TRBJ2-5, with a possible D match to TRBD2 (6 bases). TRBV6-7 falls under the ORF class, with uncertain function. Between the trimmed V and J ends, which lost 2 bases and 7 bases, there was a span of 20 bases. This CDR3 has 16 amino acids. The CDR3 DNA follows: TGTGCCAGCAGTTACCCTAGGCTAGCGTTGATAGGGACCCAGTACTTC. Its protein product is CASSYPRLALIGTQYF.

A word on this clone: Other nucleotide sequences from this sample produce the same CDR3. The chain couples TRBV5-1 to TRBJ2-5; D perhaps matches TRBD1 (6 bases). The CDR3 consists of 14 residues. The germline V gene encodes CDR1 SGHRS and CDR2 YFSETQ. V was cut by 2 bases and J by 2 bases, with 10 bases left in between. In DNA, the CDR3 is TGCGCCAGCAGCTTTGGGGGCAGGCAAGAGACCCAGTACTTC. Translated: CASSFGGRQETQYF.

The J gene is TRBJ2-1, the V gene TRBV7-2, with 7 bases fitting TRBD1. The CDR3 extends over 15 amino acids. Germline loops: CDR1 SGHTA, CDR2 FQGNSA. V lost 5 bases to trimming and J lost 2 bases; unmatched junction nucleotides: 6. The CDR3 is CASSPTGSPYNEQFF. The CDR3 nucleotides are TGTGCCAGCAGCCCGACAGGGTCACCCTACAATGAGCAGTTCTTC.

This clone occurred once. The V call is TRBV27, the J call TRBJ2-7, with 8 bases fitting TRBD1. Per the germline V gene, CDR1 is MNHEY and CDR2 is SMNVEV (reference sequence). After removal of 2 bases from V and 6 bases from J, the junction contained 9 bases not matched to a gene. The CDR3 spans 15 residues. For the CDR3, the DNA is TGTGCCAGCAGTTTAGGCCCAGGGGGCAGCTCCGAGCAGTACTTC. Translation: CASSLGPGGSSEQYF.

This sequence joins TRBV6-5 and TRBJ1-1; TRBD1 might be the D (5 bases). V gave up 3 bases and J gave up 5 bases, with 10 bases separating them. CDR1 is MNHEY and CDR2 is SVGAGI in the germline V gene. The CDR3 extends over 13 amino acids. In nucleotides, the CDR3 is TGTGCCAGCAGTTATAATGGGGCGACTGAAGCTTTCTTT. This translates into CASSYNGATEAFF.

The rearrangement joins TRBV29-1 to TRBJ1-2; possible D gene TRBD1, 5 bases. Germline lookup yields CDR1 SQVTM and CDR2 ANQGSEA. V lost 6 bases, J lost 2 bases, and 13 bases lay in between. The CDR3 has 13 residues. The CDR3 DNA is TGCAGCGTGATCAGGGAGGGGAACTATGGCTACACCTTC. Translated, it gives CSVIREGNYGYTF.

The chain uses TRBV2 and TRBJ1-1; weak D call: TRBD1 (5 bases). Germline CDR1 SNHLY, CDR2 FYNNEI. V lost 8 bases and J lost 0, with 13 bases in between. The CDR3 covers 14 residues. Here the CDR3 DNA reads TGTGCCAGCGGTCTGGGGGGAATGAACACTGAAGCTTTCTTT. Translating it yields CASGLGGMNTEAFF.

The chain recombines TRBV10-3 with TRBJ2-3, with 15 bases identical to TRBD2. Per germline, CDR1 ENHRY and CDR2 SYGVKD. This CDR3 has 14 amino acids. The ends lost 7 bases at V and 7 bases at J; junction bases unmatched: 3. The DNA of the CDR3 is TGTGCCATCAAGGGGACTAGCGGGGGGTATACGCAGTATTTT. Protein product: CAIKGTSGGYTQYF.

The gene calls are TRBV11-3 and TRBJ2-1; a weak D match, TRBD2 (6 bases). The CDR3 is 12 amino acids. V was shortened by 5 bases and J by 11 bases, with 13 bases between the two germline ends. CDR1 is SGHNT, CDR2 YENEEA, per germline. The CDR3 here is CASSPSGRQQFF. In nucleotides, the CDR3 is TGTGCCAGCAGCCCGTCAGGGAGGCAGCAGTTCTTC.

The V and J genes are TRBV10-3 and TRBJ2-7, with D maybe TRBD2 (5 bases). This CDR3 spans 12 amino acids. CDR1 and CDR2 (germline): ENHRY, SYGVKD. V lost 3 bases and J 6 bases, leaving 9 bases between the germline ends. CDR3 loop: CAISDFSGEQYF. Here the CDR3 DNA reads TGTGCCATCAGTGACTTCAGCGGCGAGCAGTACTTC.

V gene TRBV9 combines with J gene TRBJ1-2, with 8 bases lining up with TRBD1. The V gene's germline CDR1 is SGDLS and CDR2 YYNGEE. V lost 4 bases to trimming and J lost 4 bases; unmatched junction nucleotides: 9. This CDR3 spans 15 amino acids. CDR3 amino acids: CASSPRTGTLYGYTF. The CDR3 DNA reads TGTGCCAGCAGCCCGAGGACAGGGACGCTCTATGGCTACACCTTC.

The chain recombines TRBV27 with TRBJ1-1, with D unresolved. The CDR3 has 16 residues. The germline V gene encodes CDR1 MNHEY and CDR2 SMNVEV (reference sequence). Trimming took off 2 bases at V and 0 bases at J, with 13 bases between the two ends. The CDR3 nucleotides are TGTGCCAGCAGTTTACTGGCAGGTCCAATGAACACTGAAGCTTTCTTT. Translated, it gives CASSLLAGPMNTEAFF.

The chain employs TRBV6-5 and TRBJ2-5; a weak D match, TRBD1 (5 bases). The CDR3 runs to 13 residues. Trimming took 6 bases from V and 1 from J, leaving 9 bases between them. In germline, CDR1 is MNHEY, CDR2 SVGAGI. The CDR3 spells CASSLDSQETQYF. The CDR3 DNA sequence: TGTGCCAGCAGCCTCGACAGCCAAGAGACCCAGTACTTC.

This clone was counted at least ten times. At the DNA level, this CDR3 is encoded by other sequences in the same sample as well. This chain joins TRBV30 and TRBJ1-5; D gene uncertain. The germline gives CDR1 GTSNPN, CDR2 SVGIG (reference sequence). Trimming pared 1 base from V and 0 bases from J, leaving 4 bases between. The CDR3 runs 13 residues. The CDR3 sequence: CAWSAGSNQPQHF. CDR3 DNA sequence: TGTGCCTGGAGTGCTGGTAGCAATCAGCCCCAGCATTTT.

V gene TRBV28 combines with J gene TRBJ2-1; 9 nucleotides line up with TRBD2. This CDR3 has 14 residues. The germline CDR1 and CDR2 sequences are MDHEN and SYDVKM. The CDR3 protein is CASGRSIAYNEQFF. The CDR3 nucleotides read TGTGCTAGCGGGAGAAGTATTGCCTACAATGAGCAGTTCTTC.

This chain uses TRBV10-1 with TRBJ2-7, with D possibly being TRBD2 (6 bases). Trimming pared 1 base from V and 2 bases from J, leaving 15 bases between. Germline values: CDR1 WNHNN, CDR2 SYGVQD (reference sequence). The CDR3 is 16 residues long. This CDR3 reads CASSEYSSTRAYEQYF. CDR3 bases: TGCGCCAGCAGTGAGTATTCGTCGACTAGAGCCTACGAGCAGTACTTC.